The present TCR beta chain was sequenced within a study of T-cell reconstitution after alpha-beta-depleted transplantation in children. For TCRbeta, the library was prepared with unique molecular identifiers. TCRdb fed the PCR reads into MiXCR, producing one record per CDR3 protein. Of nearly 550,000 distinct CDR3 sequences in the sample, around 17% are singletons; the top ten hold 3.3%. The sequence derives from a human donor who donated a stem cell graft to a child with acute lymphoblastic leukemia. The sequences come from PBMCs from the stem cell graft donor, collected from the stem cell graft.

The CDR3 nucleotides are TGCAGTGCTAGGGTCCCAGAGAGGTACAATGAGCAGTTCTTC. It codes for CSARVPERYNEQFF. V gene TRBV20-1 combines with J gene TRBJ2-1, with unresolved D. Germline V gives CDR1 DFQATT, CDR2 SNEGSKA (reference sequence). V was pared by 3 bases and J by 4 bases, with 13 bases between. The CDR3 has 14 residues.